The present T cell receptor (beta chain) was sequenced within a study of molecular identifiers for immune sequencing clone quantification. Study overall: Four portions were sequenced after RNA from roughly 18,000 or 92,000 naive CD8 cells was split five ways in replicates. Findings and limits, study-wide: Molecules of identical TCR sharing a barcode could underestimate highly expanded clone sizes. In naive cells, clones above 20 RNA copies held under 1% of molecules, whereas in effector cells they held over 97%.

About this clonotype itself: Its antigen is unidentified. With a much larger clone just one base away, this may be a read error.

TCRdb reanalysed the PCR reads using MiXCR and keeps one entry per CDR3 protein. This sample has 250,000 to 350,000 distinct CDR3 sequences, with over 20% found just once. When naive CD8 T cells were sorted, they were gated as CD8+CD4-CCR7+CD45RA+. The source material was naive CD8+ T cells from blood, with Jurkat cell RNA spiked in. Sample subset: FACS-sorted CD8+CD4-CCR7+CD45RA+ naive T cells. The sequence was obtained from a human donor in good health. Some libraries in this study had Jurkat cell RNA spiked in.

CDR3 loop: CASSSLTSGGASYNEQFF. CDR3 bases: TGTGCCAGCAGCAGTTTGACTAGCGGGGGGGCGAGTTACAATGAGCAGTTCTTC. The chain uses TRBV7-9 and TRBJ2-1; 14 positions agree with TRBD2. Germline CDR1 reads SEHNR; CDR2 reads FQNEAQ (reference sequence). The CDR3 has 18 residues. V dropped 5 bases and J dropped 4; count of bases not matched to a gene: 10.